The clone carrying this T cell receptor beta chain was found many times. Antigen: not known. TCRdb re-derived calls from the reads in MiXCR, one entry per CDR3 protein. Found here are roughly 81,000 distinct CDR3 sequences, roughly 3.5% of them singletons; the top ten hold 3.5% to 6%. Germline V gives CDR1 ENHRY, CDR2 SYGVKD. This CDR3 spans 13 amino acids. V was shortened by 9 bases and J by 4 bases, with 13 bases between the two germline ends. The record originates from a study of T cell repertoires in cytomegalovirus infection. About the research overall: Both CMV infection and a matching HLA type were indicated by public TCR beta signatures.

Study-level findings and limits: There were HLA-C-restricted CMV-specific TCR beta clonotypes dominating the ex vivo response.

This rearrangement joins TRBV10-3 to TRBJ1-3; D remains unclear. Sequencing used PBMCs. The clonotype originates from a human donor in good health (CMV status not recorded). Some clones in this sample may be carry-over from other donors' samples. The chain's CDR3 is CAISELDGNTIYF. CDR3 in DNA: TGTGCCATTTCAGAGCTGGACGGAAACACCATATATTTT.